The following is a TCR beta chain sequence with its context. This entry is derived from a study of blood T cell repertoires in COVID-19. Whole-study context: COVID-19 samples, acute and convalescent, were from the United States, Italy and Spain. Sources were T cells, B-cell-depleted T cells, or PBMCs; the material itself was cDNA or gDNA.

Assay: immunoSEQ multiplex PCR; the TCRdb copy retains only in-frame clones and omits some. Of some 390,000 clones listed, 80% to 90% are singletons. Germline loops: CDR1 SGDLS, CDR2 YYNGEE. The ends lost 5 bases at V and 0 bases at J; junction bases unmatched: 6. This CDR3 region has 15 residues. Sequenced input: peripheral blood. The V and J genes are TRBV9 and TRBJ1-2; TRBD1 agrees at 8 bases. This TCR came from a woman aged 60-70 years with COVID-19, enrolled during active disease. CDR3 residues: CASSSGGVSNYGYTF. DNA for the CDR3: TGTGCCAGCAGTTCAGGGGGCGTATCTAACTATGGCTACACCTTC.